Following are 10 T cell receptor beta chains from one sample sequenced in a study of beta chain features in type 1 diabetes. The whole isolated RNA underwent reverse transcription, so sequencing captured expressed TCRB transcripts. Libraries were prepared by immunoSEQ multiplex PCR; TCRdb keeps only in-frame clonotypes and omits some of them. The table records 450,000 to 600,000 clones, around 30% of them present only once. Sequencing was carried out using naive CD4+ T cells from blood. The receptors originated from a man younger than 35 in good health.

This clone was recorded a few times. V is TRBV4-1 and J is TRBJ2-1, with TRBD2 matching 8 bases. The CDR3 has 16 amino acids. V trimming: 1 base; J trimming: 7 bases; junction bases outside the gene matches: 9. The V gene's germline CDR1 is MGHRA and CDR2 YSYEKL. The DNA for the CDR3 is TGCGCCAGCAGCCAAGTGGTCGGGAGGGCCGGGAATGAGCAGTTCTTC. The encoded protein is CASSQVVGRAGNEQFF.

This clone came up a few times. This chain joins TRBV14 and TRBJ2-3; maybe TRBD1 (6 bases). Germline V gene data show CDR1 as SGHDN and CDR2 as FVKESK. This CDR3 has 15 amino acids. Between the trimmed V and J ends, which lost 2 bases and 2 bases, there was a span of 11 bases. The CDR3 DNA reads as TGTGCCAGCAGCCAACGGCGACAGGACACAGATACGCAGTATTTT. This sequence encodes CASSQRRQDTDTQYF.

A few counts support this clone. The same CDR3 is also encoded by other DNA sequences in this sample. The V gene is TRBV18, the J gene TRBJ2-1; D is perhaps TRBD2 (5 bases). The germline V gene has CDR1 KGHSH and CDR2 LQKENI. This CDR3 has 13 amino acids. Trimming left V 3 bases short and J 5 bases short, with 8 bases between. The chain's CDR3 is CASSPGLDNEQFF. In nucleotides, the CDR3 is TGTGCCAGCTCACCCGGACTCGACAATGAGCAGTTCTTC.

The CDR3 DNA follows: TGTGCCAGCAGTTCTTTGGGGAGGTTGAGTTCCTACGAGCAGTACTTC. Residues: CASSSLGRLSSYEQYF. The chain has TRBV27 and TRBJ2-7; maybe TRBD2 (6 bases). CDR3 size: 16 residues. Germline CDR1 and CDR2: MNHEY and SMNVEV (reference sequence). The V end lost 4 bases, the J end lost 1 base, and 17 bases lay between the germline ends.

Concerning this clone itself: This same CDR3 is encoded by further DNA sequences in the sample. This chain joins TRBV7-2 and TRBJ2-7, with a weak D call TRBD2 (6 bases). V shed 0 bases and J shed 3 bases, with 9 bases lying between them. This CDR3 contains 14 residues. CDR1 is SGHTA and CDR2 is FQGNSA in the germline V gene. This chain's CDR3 is CASSLARGGYEQYF. In DNA form, the CDR3 reads TGTGCCAGCAGCTTAGCGCGGGGTGGCTACGAGCAGTACTTC. Full variable domain (missing parts from reference TRBV7-2 and TRBJ2-7): GAGVSQSPSNKVTEKGKDVELRCDPISGHTALYWYRQSLGQGLEFLIYFQGNSAPDKSGLPSDRFSAERTGGSVSTLTIQRTQQEDSAVYLCASSLARGGYEQYFGPGTRLTVT.

As regards this clone: Other DNA variants within this sample encode the same CDR3. The chain couples TRBV2 to TRBJ2-5; tentative D call: TRBD1 (5 bases). V was trimmed by 4 bases and J by 7 bases, leaving 19 bases between them. The CDR3 spans 15 residues. Germline CDR1 is SNHLY and CDR2 is FYNNEI. Here the CDR3 reads CASSGEQGQLSTQYF. The CDR3 nucleotides read TGTGCCAGCAGTGGTGAGCAGGGTCAGTTGTCGACCCAGTACTTC.

This clone was observed a handful of times. This rearrangement joins TRBV29-1 to TRBJ1-1; possibly TRBD1 for D (5 bases). The CDR3 totals 12 residues. Trimming took off 5 bases at V and 5 bases at J, with 12 bases between the two ends. Per the germline V gene, CDR1 is SQVTM and CDR2 is ANQGSEA. The CDR3: CSVSGWGTEAFF. The DNA of the CDR3 is TGCAGCGTTTCGGGCTGGGGGACTGAAGCTTTCTTT.

The chain has TRBV29-1 and TRBJ2-3, with D possibly matching TRBD2 (5 bases). The CDR3 consists of 13 residues. Trimming pared 3 bases from V and 0 bases from J, leaving 7 bases between. The germline CDR1 and CDR2 sequences are SQVTM and ANQGSEA. The chain's CDR3 is CSVDGESTDTQYF. The CDR3 nucleotides read TGCAGCGTTGATGGGGAGAGCACAGATACGCAGTATTTT.

This clone was counted between two and nine times. The rearrangement uses TRBV2 and TRBJ2-3; D not certain. The CDR3 loop spans 11 amino acids. Germline V gene lookup returns CDR1 SNHLY and CDR2 FYNNEI. Deletions cut 6 bases from V and 2 bases from J, with 3 bases between. For the CDR3, the DNA is TGTGCCAGCAGCAACACAGATACGCAGTATTTT. It encodes CASSNTDTQYF.

This clone appeared a few times. This rearrangement joins TRBV5-1 to TRBJ2-1; 9 positions agree with TRBD2. The J segment lost 7 bases and the V segment lost 1 base, leaving 6 bases of the junction unmatched. This CDR3 comprises 15 residues. Germline loops: CDR1 SGHRS, CDR2 YFSETQ. The CDR3 spells CASSLMVAGENEQFF. The CDR3 DNA sequence: TGCGCCAGCAGCTTGATGGTAGCGGGAGAAAATGAGCAGTTCTTC.